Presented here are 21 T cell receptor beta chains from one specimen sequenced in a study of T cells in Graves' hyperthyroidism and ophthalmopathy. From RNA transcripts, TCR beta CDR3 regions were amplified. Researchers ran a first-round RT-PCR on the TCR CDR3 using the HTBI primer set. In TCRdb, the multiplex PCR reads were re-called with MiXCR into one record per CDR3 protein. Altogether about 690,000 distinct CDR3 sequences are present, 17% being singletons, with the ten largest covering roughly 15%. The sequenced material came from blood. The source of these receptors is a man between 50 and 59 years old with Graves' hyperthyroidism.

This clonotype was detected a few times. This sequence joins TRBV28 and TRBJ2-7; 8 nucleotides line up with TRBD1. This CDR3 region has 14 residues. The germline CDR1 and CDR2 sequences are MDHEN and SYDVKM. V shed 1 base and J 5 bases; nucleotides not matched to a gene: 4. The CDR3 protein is CASSLFDRGHEQYF. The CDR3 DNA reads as TGTGCCAGCAGTTTATTCGACAGGGGCCACGAGCAGTACTTC.

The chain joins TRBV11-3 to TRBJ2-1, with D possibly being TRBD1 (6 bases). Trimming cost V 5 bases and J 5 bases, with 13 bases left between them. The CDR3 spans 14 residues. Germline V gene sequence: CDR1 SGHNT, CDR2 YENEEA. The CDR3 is CASSRTTGNNEQFF. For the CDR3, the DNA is TGTGCCAGCAGCCGAACGACAGGCAACAATGAGCAGTTCTTC.

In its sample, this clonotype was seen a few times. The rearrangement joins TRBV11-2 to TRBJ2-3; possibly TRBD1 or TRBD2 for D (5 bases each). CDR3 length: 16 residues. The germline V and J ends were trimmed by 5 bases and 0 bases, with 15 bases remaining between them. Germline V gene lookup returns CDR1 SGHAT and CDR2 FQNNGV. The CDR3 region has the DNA TGTGCCAGCAGCGAGTCTAGGGACCAAAGCACAGATACGCAGTATTTT. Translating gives CASSESRDQSTDTQYF.

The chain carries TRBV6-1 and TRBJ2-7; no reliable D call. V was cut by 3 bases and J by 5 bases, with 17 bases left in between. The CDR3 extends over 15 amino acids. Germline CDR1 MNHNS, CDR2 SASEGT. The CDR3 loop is CASSEARVEFNEQYF. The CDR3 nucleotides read TGTGCCAGCAGTGAGGCTCGCGTCGAGTTCAACGAGCAGTACTTC.

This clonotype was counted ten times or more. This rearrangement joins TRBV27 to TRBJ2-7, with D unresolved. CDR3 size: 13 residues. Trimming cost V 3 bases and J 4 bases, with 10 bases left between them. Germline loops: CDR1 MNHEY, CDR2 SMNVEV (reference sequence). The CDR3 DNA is TGTGCCAGCAGTTTTAATTCAGAATACGAGCAGTACTTC. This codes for CASSFNSEYEQYF.

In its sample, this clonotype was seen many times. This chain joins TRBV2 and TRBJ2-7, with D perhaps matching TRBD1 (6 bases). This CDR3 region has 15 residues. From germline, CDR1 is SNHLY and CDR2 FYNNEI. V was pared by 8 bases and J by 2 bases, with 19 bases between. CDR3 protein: CASLRTAPTTYEQYF. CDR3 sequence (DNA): TGTGCCAGCTTACGGACAGCTCCTACTACCTACGAGCAGTACTTC.

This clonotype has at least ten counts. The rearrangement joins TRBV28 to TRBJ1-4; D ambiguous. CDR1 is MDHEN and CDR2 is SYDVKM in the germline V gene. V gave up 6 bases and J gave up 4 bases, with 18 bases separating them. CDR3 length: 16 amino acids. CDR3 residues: CASSRDPTAFNEKLFF. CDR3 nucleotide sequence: TGTGCCAGCAGCCGTGACCCGACGGCGTTTAATGAAAAACTGTTTTTT.

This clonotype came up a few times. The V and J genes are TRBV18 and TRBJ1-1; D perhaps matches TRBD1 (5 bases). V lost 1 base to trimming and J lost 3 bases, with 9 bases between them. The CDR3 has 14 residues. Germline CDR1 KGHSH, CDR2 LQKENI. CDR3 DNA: TGTGCCAGCTCACCACAGGGGAGGGACACTGAAGCTTTCTTT. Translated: CASSPQGRDTEAFF.

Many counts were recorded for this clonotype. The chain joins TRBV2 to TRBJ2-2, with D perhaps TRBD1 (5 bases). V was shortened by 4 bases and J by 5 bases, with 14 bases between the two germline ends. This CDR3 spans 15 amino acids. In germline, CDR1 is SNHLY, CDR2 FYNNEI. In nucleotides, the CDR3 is TGTGCCAGCAGTGGAAGACAGCTTCTTACCGGGGAGCTGTTTTTT. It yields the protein CASSGRQLLTGELFF.

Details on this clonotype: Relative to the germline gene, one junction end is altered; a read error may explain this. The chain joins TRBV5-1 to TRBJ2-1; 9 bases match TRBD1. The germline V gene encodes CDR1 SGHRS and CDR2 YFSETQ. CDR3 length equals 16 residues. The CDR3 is CASSPLDRGFNNEQFF. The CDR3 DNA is TGCGCCAGCAGCCCTCTGGACAGGGGCTTTAACAATGAGCAATTCTTC.

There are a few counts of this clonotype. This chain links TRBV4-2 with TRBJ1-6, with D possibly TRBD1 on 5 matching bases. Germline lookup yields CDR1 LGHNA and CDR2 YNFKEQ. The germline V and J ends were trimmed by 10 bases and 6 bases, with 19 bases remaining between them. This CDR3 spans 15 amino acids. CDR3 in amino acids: CATAGGTLSNSPLHF. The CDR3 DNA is TGTGCCACCGCCGGGGGTACTCTCTCTAATTCACCCCTCCACTTT.

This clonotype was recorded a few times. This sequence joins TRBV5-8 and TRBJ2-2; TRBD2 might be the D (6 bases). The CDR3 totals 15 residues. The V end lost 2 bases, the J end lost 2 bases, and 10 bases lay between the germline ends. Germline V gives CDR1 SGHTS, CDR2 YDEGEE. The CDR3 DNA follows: TGTGCCAGCAGCTTCGGGGGTATCAACACCGGGGAGCTGTTTTTT. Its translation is CASSFGGINTGELFF.

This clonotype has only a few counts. The CDR3 is CASSYGTGSSYNEQFF. CDR3 coding DNA: TGTGCCAGCAGCTATGGGACAGGGAGTTCCTACAATGAGCAGTTCTTC. This rearrangement joins TRBV5-5 to TRBJ2-1, with 9 bases that match TRBD1. Germline V gene sequence: CDR1 SGHKS, CDR2 YYEKEE (reference sequence). The CDR3 runs to 16 residues. V was pared by 3 bases and J by 1 base, with 5 bases of the junction left unmatched. The full variable domain, completed using reference TRBV5-5 and TRBJ2-1, is DAGVTQSPTHLIKTRGQQVTLRCSPISGHKSVSWYQQVLGQGPQFIFQYYEKEERGRGNFPDRFSARQFPNYSSELNVNALLLGDSALYLCASSYGTGSSYNEQFFGPGTRLTVL.

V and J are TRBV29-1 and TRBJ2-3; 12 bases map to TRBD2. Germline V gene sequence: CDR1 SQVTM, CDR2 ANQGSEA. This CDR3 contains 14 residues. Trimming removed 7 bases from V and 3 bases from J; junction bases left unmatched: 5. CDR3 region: CSAVGTSGTDTQYF. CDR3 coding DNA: TGCAGCGCGGTGGGGACTAGCGGGACAGATACGCAGTATTTT.

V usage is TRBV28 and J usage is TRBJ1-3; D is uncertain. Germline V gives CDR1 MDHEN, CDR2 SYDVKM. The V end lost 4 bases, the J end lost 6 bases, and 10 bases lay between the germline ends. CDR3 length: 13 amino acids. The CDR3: CASSSLALNTIYF. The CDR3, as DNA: TGTGCCAGCAGTTCACTAGCCTTAAACACCATATATTTT. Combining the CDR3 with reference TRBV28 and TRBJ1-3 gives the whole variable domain DVKVTQSSRYLVKRTGEKVFLECVQDMDHENMFWYRQDPGLGLRLIYFSYDVKMKEKGDIPEGYSVSREKKERFSLILESASTNQTSMYLCASSSLALNTIYFGEGSWLTVV.

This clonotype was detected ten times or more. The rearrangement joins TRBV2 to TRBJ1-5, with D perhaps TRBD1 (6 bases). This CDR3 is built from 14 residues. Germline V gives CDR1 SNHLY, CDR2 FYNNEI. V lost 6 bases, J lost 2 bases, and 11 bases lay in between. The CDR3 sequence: CASSPRTGNQPQHF. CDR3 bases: TGTGCCAGCAGCCCCAGGACAGGCAATCAGCCCCAGCATTTT.

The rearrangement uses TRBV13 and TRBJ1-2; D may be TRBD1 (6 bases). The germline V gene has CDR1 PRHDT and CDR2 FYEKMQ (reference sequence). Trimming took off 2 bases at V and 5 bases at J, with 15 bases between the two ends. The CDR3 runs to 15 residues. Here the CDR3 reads CASSLSNRAGYGYTF. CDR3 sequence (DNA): TGTGCCAGCAGCTTATCGAACAGGGCAGGGTATGGCTACACCTTC.

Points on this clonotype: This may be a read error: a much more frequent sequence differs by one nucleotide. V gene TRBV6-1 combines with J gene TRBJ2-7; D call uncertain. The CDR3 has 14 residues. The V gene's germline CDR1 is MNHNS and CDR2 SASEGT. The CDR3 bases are TGTGCCAGCAGTGAAAGGGCGGCGACCTACGAGCGGTACTTC. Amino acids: CASSERAATYERYF.

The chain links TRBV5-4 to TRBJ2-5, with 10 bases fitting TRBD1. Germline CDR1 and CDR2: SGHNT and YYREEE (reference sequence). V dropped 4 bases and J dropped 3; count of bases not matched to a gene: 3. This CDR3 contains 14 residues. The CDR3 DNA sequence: TGTGCCAGCAGCCTAGGACAGGGGGAAGAGACCCAGTACTTC. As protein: CASSLGQGEETQYF.

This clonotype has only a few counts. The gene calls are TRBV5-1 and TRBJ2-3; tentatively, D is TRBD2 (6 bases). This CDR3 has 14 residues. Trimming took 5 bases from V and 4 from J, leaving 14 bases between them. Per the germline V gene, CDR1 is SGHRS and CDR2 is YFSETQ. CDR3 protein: CASSPGIAADTQYF. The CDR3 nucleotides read TGCGCCAGCAGTCCAGGGATAGCGGCAGATACGCAGTATTTT.

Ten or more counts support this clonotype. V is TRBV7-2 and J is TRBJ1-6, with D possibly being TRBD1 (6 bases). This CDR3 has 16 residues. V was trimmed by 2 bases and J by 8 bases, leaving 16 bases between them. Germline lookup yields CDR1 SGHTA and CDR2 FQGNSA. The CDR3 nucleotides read TGTGCCAGCAGCTTACTTTCCCAGGGGAGTTATTCACCCCTCCACTTT. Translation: CASSLLSQGSYSPLHF.